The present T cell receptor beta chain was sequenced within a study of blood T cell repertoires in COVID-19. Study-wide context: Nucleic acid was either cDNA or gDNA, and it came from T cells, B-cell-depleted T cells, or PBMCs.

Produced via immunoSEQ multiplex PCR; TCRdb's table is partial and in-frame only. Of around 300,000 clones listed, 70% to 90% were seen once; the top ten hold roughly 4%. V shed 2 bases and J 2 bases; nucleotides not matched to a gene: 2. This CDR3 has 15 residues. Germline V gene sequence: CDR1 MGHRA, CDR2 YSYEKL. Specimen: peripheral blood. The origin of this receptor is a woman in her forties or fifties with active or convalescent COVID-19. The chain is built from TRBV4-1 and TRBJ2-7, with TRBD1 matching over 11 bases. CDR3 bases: TGCGCCAGCAGCCAAAGGGGACAGGGGGCCTACGAGCAGTACTTC. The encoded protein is CASSQRGQGAYEQYF.